Below are 24 T cell receptor beta chains sequenced from a single sample in a study of blood T cell repertoires in COVID-19 (dated by TCRdb to about 2020). The receptor library was made with the immunoSEQ multiplex PCR assay. TCRdb provides this immuneACCESS table in a form limited to in-frame rearrangements. Some clones are lacking; in checked studies, under half of them reflect an unresolved V gene, and why the rest are absent is not known. This sample gives roughly 280,000 clones in total; 85% to 90% of them show up just once. The biggest ten clones account for 1.9% of the sample. The sequenced material came from PBMCs or T cells enriched from blood (not recorded which). These TCRs come from a woman between 55 and 75 years old who had recovered from COVID-19.

The chain carries TRBV7-3 and TRBJ2-1; no clear D gene. The V gene's germline CDR1 is SGHTA and CDR2 FQGTGA. CDR3 length: 13 residues. The V end was cut by 1 base, the J end by 5 bases, with 6 bases between. CDR3 bases: TGTGCCAGCAGCTTAAACACACACAATGAGCAGTTCTTC. Encoded protein: CASSLNTHNEQFF.

This chain uses TRBV24-1 with TRBJ2-7, with D hard to call. Looked up from germline, CDR1 is KGHDR and CDR2 is SFDVKD. Trimming removed 0 bases from V and 2 bases from J, with 7 bases in between. The CDR3 runs to 14 residues. CDR3 sequence reads: CATSDLNTPYEQYF. DNA for the CDR3: TGTGCCACCAGTGATTTGAACACCCCCTACGAGCAGTACTTC.

The chain links TRBV5-1 to TRBJ2-1; 12 nucleotides match TRBD2. The CDR3 runs 15 residues. The ends lost 6 bases at V and 4 bases at J; junction bases unmatched: 5. Germline V gene data show CDR1 as SGHRS and CDR2 as YFSETQ. CDR3: CASTRTSGEYNEQFF. The CDR3 nucleotides are TGCGCCAGCACCCGGACTAGCGGGGAGTACAATGAGCAGTTCTTC.

The J gene is TRBJ2-1, the V gene TRBV18; 7 nucleotides agree with TRBD1. The CDR3 has 15 amino acids. Germline loops: CDR1 KGHSH, CDR2 LQKENI. The trim removed 5 bases at V and 1 base at J, leaving 5 bases unmatched. The CDR3 region has the DNA TGTGCCAGCTCATACGACAGGGTGTCCTACAATGAGCAGTTCTTC. Protein: CASSYDRVSYNEQFF.

The chain carries TRBV2 and TRBJ2-3; D gene unclear. V lost 8 bases and J 0 bases, leaving 6 bases between the germline ends. Germline CDR1 SNHLY, CDR2 FYNNEI. This CDR3 region has 12 residues. CDR3 nucleotide sequence: TGTGCCAGCCAGTACAGCACAGATACGCAGTATTTT. Amino acids: CASQYSTDTQYF.

The rearrangement uses TRBV21-1 and TRBJ1-5; the tabulated D call, TRBD1, remains unverified against the DNA. TRBV21-1 is termed a pseudogene. This CDR3 has 15 residues. The CDR3 region is CASSPGQGTNQPQHF. The CDR3 DNA reads as TGTGCCAGCAGCCCAGGACAGGGGACTAATCAGCCCCAGCATTTT.

This clone was recorded once. The J gene is TRBJ2-2, the V gene TRBV19; tentatively, D is TRBD1 (6 bases). V was pared by 7 bases and J by 1 base, with 13 bases between. Germline lookup yields CDR1 LNHDA and CDR2 SQIVND (reference sequence). CDR3 size: 15 residues. The chain's CDR3 is CASTLRQVNTGELFF. In DNA, the CDR3 is TGTGCCAGTACCCTCCGACAGGTGAACACCGGGGAGCTGTTTTTT.

The CDR3 is CASSLGGTSRTGELFF. As DNA, the CDR3 is TGTGCCAGCAGCTTGGGTGGGACTAGCCGTACCGGGGAGCTGTTTTTT. The rearrangement joins TRBV5-6 to TRBJ2-2; 9 nucleotides match TRBD2. The V segment lost 0 bases and the J segment 5 bases; nucleotides outside the gene matches: 5. CDR1 SGHDT and CDR2 YYEEEE come from the germline V gene. This CDR3 is 16 amino acids long.

About this clone itself: At one end, the junction sequence differs from germline, possibly due to a read error. This chain connects TRBV30 to TRBJ2-3; a weak D match, TRBD2 (6 bases). Germline V gene sequence: CDR1 GTSNPN, CDR2 SVGIG (reference sequence). This CDR3 is built from 14 residues. The DNA of the CDR3 is TGTGCCGGGAGGACCTGGACTAGCACAGATACGCAGTATTTT. It translates to CAGRTWTSTDTQYF.

The chain employs TRBV19 and TRBJ1-5, with 7 nucleotides matching TRBD1. Unmatched junction bases numbered 5, after V lost 8 bases and J lost 7 bases. The germline CDR1 and CDR2 sequences are LNHDA and SQIVND (reference sequence). This CDR3 comprises 12 residues. This CDR3 reads CASSQGLQPQHF. In DNA, the CDR3 is TGTGCCAGTTCACAGGGGTTACAGCCCCAGCATTTT.

The gene calls are TRBV5-1 and TRBJ2-7; no clear D gene. Germline V CDR1 and CDR2: SGHRS, YFSETQ. V gave up 4 bases and J gave up 4 bases, with 9 bases separating them. There are 12 residues in the CDR3. The CDR3: CASSLSTYEQYF. The CDR3 nucleotides read TGCGCCAGCAGCCTAAGTACGTACGAGCAGTACTTC.

The chain links TRBV27 to TRBJ2-7; TRBD1 matches 7 bases. This CDR3 comprises 15 residues. Germline trimming cut 6 bases from V and 2 bases from J; bases unmatched to any gene: 10. The germline gives CDR1 MNHEY, CDR2 SMNVEV (reference sequence). CDR3 coding DNA: TGTGCCAGCAGACTTACCCGGGACAGAACCTACGAGCAGTACTTC. Its protein product is CASRLTRDRTYEQYF.

This clone was observed once. The V call is TRBV24-1, the J call TRBJ1-1; D is perhaps TRBD1 (5 bases). This CDR3 contains 13 residues. Per the germline V gene, CDR1 is KGHDR and CDR2 is SFDVKD. Trimming removed 6 bases from V and 1 base from J, with 8 bases in between. In DNA form, the CDR3 reads TGTGCCACCAGTACCCAGGGGAACACTGAAGCTTTCTTT. This gives the protein CATSTQGNTEAFF.

V is TRBV5-1 and J is TRBJ2-7; 7 positions agree with TRBD1. The trim removed 4 bases at V and 3 bases at J, leaving 10 bases unmatched. This CDR3 comprises 15 residues. Germline CDR1 and CDR2: SGHRS and YFSETQ. The chain's CDR3 is CASSPGQALIYEQYF. In nucleotides, the CDR3 is TGCGCCAGCAGCCCTGGACAGGCCCTGATCTACGAGCAGTACTTC.

This rearrangement joins TRBV19 to TRBJ1-1, with TRBD1 matching 8 bases. Germline-derived CDR1 and CDR2 are LNHDA and SQIVND (reference sequence). V was clipped by 3 bases and J by 5 bases; unmatched bases: 11. This CDR3 has 16 amino acids. The CDR3 region is CASSMRRQGQVTEAFF. CDR3 nucleotide sequence: TGTGCCAGTAGTATGAGGCGACAGGGGCAAGTAACTGAAGCTTTCTTT.

This chain links TRBV9 with TRBJ2-2; 7 positions agree with TRBD2. Germline V gives CDR1 SGDLS, CDR2 YYNGEE. Losses at the gene ends were 4 bases for V and 6 bases for J; bases not matched to a gene: 6. This CDR3 comprises 14 residues. CDR3 sequence reads: CASSPTGGSGELFF. CDR3 in DNA: TGTGCCAGCAGCCCTACCGGGGGGTCCGGGGAGCTGTTTTTT.

J is TRBJ2-5 and V is TRBV30, with 8 bases fitting TRBD1. Per germline, CDR1 GTSNPN and CDR2 SVGIG (reference sequence). This CDR3 is built from 15 residues. V gave up 3 bases and J gave up 5 bases; unmatched junction bases: 11. This chain's CDR3 is CAWRGHQGAGETQYF. Written as DNA, the CDR3 is TGTGCCTGGAGGGGGCACCAGGGGGCCGGGGAGACCCAGTACTTC.

There are a few counts of this clone. The CDR3 DNA reads TGTGCCACCAGTGATCACCACTCCCAGGGAGGGAAGCAGTACTTC. Translated: CATSDHHSQGGKQYF. The V call is TRBV24-1, the J call TRBJ2-7; 7 bases align to TRBD2. The ends lost 3 bases at V and 8 bases at J; junction bases unmatched: 12. Germline CDR1 KGHDR, CDR2 SFDVKD. The CDR3 is 15 amino acids.

CDR3 sequence: CASSPDREPTYEQYF. The CDR3 DNA sequence: TGTGCCAGCAGCCCAGACAGGGAACCCACCTACGAGCAGTACTTC. The rearrangement joins TRBV7-2 to TRBJ2-7; 7 bases are a match to TRBD1. Per the germline V gene, CDR1 is SGHTA and CDR2 is FQGNSA. The CDR3 runs 15 residues. With V trimmed by 5 bases and J by 2 bases, 9 bases remained unmatched.

J is TRBJ1-2 and V is TRBV6-1; 10 nucleotides match TRBD1. From germline, CDR1 is MNHNS and CDR2 SASEGT. The CDR3 has 16 residues. Trimming cost V 3 bases and J 2 bases; bases outside gene matches: 6. CDR3 DNA sequence: TGTGCCAGCAGTGATTGGAGGACAGGGGGAAACTATGGCTACACCTTC. This codes for CASSDWRTGGNYGYTF.

The table lists this clone with a count of one. The chain is built from TRBV9 and TRBJ2-1, with TRBD2 matching over 14 bases. From germline, CDR1 is SGDLS and CDR2 YYNGEE. With 4 bases clipped from V and 2 bases from J, the junction kept 8 bases outside the gene matches. The CDR3 length is 18 residues. In DNA, the CDR3 is TGTGCCAGCAGCAATGGACTAGCGGGGGGACCAACCTACAATGAGCAGTTCTTC. Encoded protein: CASSNGLAGGPTYNEQFF.

This clone was picked up one time. Other DNA variants within this sample encode the same CDR3. The gene calls are TRBV24-1 and TRBJ1-5; D remains ambiguous. CDR1 KGHDR and CDR2 SFDVKD come from the germline V gene. The CDR3 consists of 14 residues. V lost 3 bases to trimming and J lost 0 bases, with 5 bases between them. CDR3 in DNA: TGTGCCACCAGTGATCCGTATAGCAATCAGCCCCAGCATTTT. Its protein is CATSDPYSNQPQHF.

This chain links TRBV5-6 with TRBJ1-2, with 8 nucleotides matching TRBD1. V trimming: 2 bases; J trimming: 5 bases; junction bases outside the gene matches: 8. CDR3 length: 15 amino acids. The germline CDR1 and CDR2 sequences are SGHDT and YYEEEE. CDR3: CASSFSDRGGYGYTF. The CDR3 DNA sequence: TGTGCCAGCAGCTTTTCTGACAGGGGAGGGTATGGCTACACCTTC.

This chain uses TRBV3-1 (or the pseudogene TRBV3-2) with TRBJ1-1; D may be TRBD1 (5 bases). Germline V gene sequence: CDR1 LGHDT, CDR2 YNNKEL (reference sequence). Trimming removed 4 bases at V and 4 bases at J, with 13 bases between. The CDR3 is 14 amino acids. CDR3: CASSLRDLGTEAFF. The CDR3 bases are TGTGCCAGCAGCCTCCGGGACTTGGGCACTGAAGCTTTCTTT.